Shown below are 23 T cell receptor beta chains from a single sample sequenced in a study of T cell responses to AZD1222 COVID-19 vaccine. TCRdb keeps only in-frame clones here, not all; method: immunoSEQ multiplex PCR. The sample shows around 120,000 clones, approximately 90% of them seen only once. This specimen was peripheral blood, taken on day 0 of AZD1222 vaccination. These receptors were obtained from an adult in good health.

This clone was counted a single time. The chain has TRBV5-4 and TRBJ2-1; D could derive from TRBD1 or TRBD2 (5 bases each). V was trimmed by 4 bases and J by 5 bases, leaving 10 bases between them. The CDR3 extends over 13 amino acids. Germline V gives CDR1 SGHNT, CDR2 YYREEE (reference sequence). CDR3 coding DNA: TGTGCCAGCAGCCCCGGGACGAACAATGAGCAGTTCTTC. Translated, it gives CASSPGTNNEQFF. Using reference TRBV5-4 and TRBJ2-1 for the parts outside the CDR3, the full variable domain is ETGVTQSPTHLIKTRGQQVTLRCSSQSGHNTVSWYQQALGQGPQFIFQYYREEENGRGNFPPRFSGLQFPNYSSELNVNALELDDSALYLCASSPGTNNEQFFGPGTRLTVL.

J is TRBJ2-7 and V is TRBV4-1, with D unresolved. The CDR3 totals 15 residues. V lost 0 bases to trimming and J lost 2 bases, with 11 bases between them. The germline CDR1 and CDR2 sequences are MGHRA and YSYEKL. The CDR3 protein is CASSQEGSWAYEQYF. The CDR3 DNA sequence: TGCGCCAGCAGCCAAGAGGGGTCATGGGCCTACGAGCAGTACTTC.

This clone has a single count. V and J are TRBV27 and TRBJ1-1, with 7 bases matching TRBD1. The V gene's germline CDR1 is MNHEY and CDR2 SMNVEV (reference sequence). This CDR3 has 14 residues. V shed 6 bases and J 10 bases; nucleotides not matched to a gene: 14. The CDR3 bases are TGTGCCAGCAGCACGCTCGACAGGGCCGGTGGAGCTTTCTTT. This encodes CASSTLDRAGGAFF.

The chain recombines TRBV27 with TRBJ2-4, with 7 bases identical to TRBD1. CDR1 and CDR2 from the germline V gene are MNHEY and SMNVEV (reference sequence). The CDR3 is 13 amino acids. V shed 4 bases and J 9 bases; nucleotides not matched to a gene: 6. The CDR3: CASSSGTVSIQYF. DNA of the CDR3: TGTGCCAGCAGTTCAGGGACAGTTAGCATTCAGTACTTC.

The chain has TRBV5-1 and TRBJ1-2; no clear D. CDR1 and CDR2 (germline): SGHRS, YFSETQ. V lost 0 bases and J lost 4, with 10 bases in between. The CDR3 has 14 amino acids. CDR3 in amino acids: CASSLGHNLYGYTF. DNA for the CDR3: TGCGCCAGCAGCTTGGGACACAATCTCTATGGCTACACCTTC.

The chain joins TRBV4-3 to TRBJ2-5; TRBD1 agrees at 7 bases. CDR1 and CDR2 from the germline V gene are LGHNA and YSLEER. The CDR3 runs 15 residues. V dropped 1 base and J dropped 1; count of bases not matched to a gene: 3. This chain's CDR3 is CASSQAGTVQETQYF. In DNA, the CDR3 is TGCGCCAGCAGCCAAGCCGGGACAGTCCAAGAGACCCAGTACTTC.

This chain uses TRBV7-2 with TRBJ2-7; 11 bases are a match to TRBD2. The CDR3 has 17 amino acids. Germline lookup yields CDR1 SGHTA and CDR2 FQGNSA. V shed 1 base, J shed 7 bases, and the junction held 12 bases outside the gene matches. The CDR3 sequence: CASSLVSVAGGPGEQYF. In nucleotides, the CDR3 is TGTGCCAGCAGCTTAGTTTCGGTAGCGGGAGGGCCGGGAGAGCAGTACTTC.

This clone was counted only a few times. This rearrangement joins TRBV5-1 to TRBJ1-4, with TRBD1 identical over 7 bases. Trimming took 1 base from V and 3 from J; bases not matched to a gene: 6. Germline V gene lookup returns CDR1 SGHRS and CDR2 YFSETQ. This CDR3 has 16 residues. As DNA, the CDR3 is TGCGCCAGCAGCTTGCTCAGGGGGTCTGCTAATGAAAAACTGTTTTTT. It codes for CASSLLRGSANEKLFF.

In this sample, this clone turned up once. The gene calls are TRBV28 and TRBJ2-2; D is perhaps TRBD2 (7 bases). The CDR3 extends over 18 amino acids. Trimming stripped 5 bases from V and 0 bases from J, with 19 bases between. Germline V gene sequence: CDR1 MDHEN, CDR2 SYDVKM. DNA for the CDR3: TGTGCCAGCAGTCCCGGGGGGCTTGGGACATCGAACACCGGGGAGCTGTTTTTT. It is translated as CASSPGGLGTSNTGELFF.

The chain links TRBV4-3 to TRBJ2-7; 11 bases agree with TRBD2. J was trimmed by 2 bases and V by 3 bases; bases with no gene match: 6. CDR1 and CDR2 (germline): LGHNA, YSLEER. This CDR3 region has 16 residues. The CDR3 DNA reads as TGCGCCAGCAGCCAGGTCCTAGCGGGAGGCCCCTACGAGCAGTACTTC. It codes for CASSQVLAGGPYEQYF.

This chain connects TRBV18 to TRBJ2-3, with a tentative D call TRBD2 (6 bases). The CDR3 loop spans 16 amino acids. The V gene's germline CDR1 is KGHSH and CDR2 LQKENI. V lost 8 bases and J 0 bases, leaving 18 bases between the germline ends. This CDR3 is CASAPRGLASTDTQYF. The CDR3 DNA sequence: TGTGCCAGCGCCCCACGGGGACTGGCGAGCACAGATACGCAGTATTTT.

The chain uses TRBV27 and TRBJ2-1; 9 positions match TRBD2. The ends lost 7 bases at V and 8 bases at J; junction bases unmatched: 6. Germline CDR1 reads MNHEY; CDR2 reads SMNVEV (reference sequence). There are 13 residues in the CDR3. CDR3 nucleotide sequence: TGTGCCAGCACCTCGGGGACTAGCTATGAGCAGTTCTTC. It encodes CASTSGTSYEQFF.

This chain joins TRBV5-1 and TRBJ1-2; 11 bases fit TRBD1. CDR1 SGHRS and CDR2 YFSETQ come from the germline V gene. The CDR3 sequence is 14 residues long. J was trimmed by 4 bases and V by 3 bases; bases with no gene match: 2. CDR3 bases: TGCGCCAGCAGCTCCGGGACAGGGGGCTATGGCTACACCTTC. Amino acid sequence: CASSSGTGGYGYTF. Looking up the rest from reference TRBV5-1 and TRBJ1-2 gives the full variable domain: KAGVTQTPRYLIKTRGQQVTLSCSPISGHRSVSWYQQTPGQGLQFLFEYFSETQRNKGNFPGRFSGRQFSNSRSEMNVSTLELGDSALYLCASSSGTGGYGYTFGSGTRLTVV.

The chain carries TRBV10-3 and TRBJ1-1, with D possibly matching TRBD1 (5 bases). V was cut by 6 bases and J by 1 base, with 12 bases left in between. This CDR3 region has 14 residues. The germline gives CDR1 ENHRY, CDR2 SYGVKD. The CDR3 is CAIRQGLGNTEAFF. DNA for the CDR3: TGTGCCATCAGGCAGGGACTAGGGAACACTGAAGCTTTCTTT.

The rearrangement joins TRBV18 to TRBJ2-1; 11 nucleotides align to TRBD1. Germline-derived CDR1 and CDR2 are KGHSH and LQKENI. With 2 bases clipped from V and 5 bases from J, the junction kept 11 bases outside the gene matches. The CDR3 extends over 18 amino acids. CDR3 loop: CASSPKSPGQGANNEQFF. DNA of the CDR3: TGTGCCAGCTCACCAAAATCCCCCGGACAGGGGGCAAACAATGAGCAGTTCTTC.

The chain links TRBV27 to TRBJ1-2; D is unresolved. Germline V gene sequence: CDR1 MNHEY, CDR2 SMNVEV (reference sequence). The CDR3 extends over 14 amino acids. With 0 bases removed from V and 2 bases from J, the gap between germline ends came to 7 bases. CDR3 nucleotides: TGTGCCAGCAGTTTATCTCACAGCAACTATGGCTACACCTTC. Translated: CASSLSHSNYGYTF.

This chain links TRBV7-9 with TRBJ2-1; possibly TRBD1 for D (6 bases). V lost 5 bases and J lost 6, with 8 bases in between. Germline V CDR1 and CDR2: SEHNR, FQNEAQ (reference sequence). The CDR3 covers 12 residues. The CDR3 DNA sequence: TGTGCCAGCAGCATAGGGGGCAATGAGCAGTTCTTC. Its translation: CASSIGGNEQFF.

This rearrangement joins TRBV7-2 to TRBJ2-1, with D perhaps matching TRBD2 (6 bases). In germline, CDR1 is SGHTA, CDR2 FQGNSA. The ends were cut back, 3 bases at V and 5 bases at J, with 14 bases in the middle. The length of the CDR3 is 15 residues. The CDR3 loop is CASSFRSGVNNEQFF. For the CDR3, the DNA is TGTGCCAGCAGCTTCCGATCGGGAGTAAACAATGAGCAGTTCTTC.

The CDR3 reads CASSLARQGPPQHF. The CDR3 region has the DNA TGTGCCAGCAGCTTAGCTCGACAGGGGCCGCCCCAGCATTTT. The rearrangement uses TRBV7-2 and TRBJ1-5; 8 bases match TRBD1. This CDR3 has 14 amino acids. The germline CDR1 and CDR2 sequences are SGHTA and FQGNSA. Germline trimming cut 0 bases from V and 9 bases from J; bases unmatched to any gene: 4.

This chain links TRBV28 with TRBJ1-3; D unresolved. Trimming stripped 4 bases from V and 0 bases from J, with 10 bases between. The CDR3 length is 15 residues. The germline gives CDR1 MDHEN, CDR2 SYDVKM. The CDR3 protein is CASSSNGVSGNTIYF. CDR3 DNA sequence: TGTGCCAGCAGTTCGAACGGTGTCTCTGGAAACACCATATATTTT.

Remarks on this clone: The CDR3 ends on some other residue instead of the conserved phenylalanine or tryptophan, so this is likely a read error. The DNA is omitted, as the CDR3 cannot be located on it reliably, and the CDR3 follows TCRdb's listing. The chain combines TRBV30 with TRBJ2-7. The CDR3 spans 9 residues, counting both ends. Germline V gene lookup returns CDR1 GTSNPN and CDR2 SVGIG (reference sequence). The CDR3 region is CAWSRAAAP.

The chain uses TRBV27 and TRBJ1-2; TRBD1 matches at 8 bases. Germline assignment: CDR1 MNHEY and CDR2 SMNVEV (reference sequence). After removal of 5 bases from V and 7 bases from J, the junction contained 12 bases not matched to a gene. This CDR3 has 15 amino acids. The CDR3 bases are TGTGCCAGCAGTCCCACGGCCCAGGGGGCGGGTGGCTACACCTTC. The encoded protein is CASSPTAQGAGGYTF.

This clone was found once. The gene calls are TRBV5-6 and TRBJ2-3; D gene unclear. V shed 0 bases and J shed 4 bases, with 9 bases lying between them. Germline CDR1 SGHDT, CDR2 YYEEEE. This CDR3 is built from 14 residues. The CDR3 DNA reads as TGTGCCAGCAGCTTGGAGAGTATCTCAGATACGCAGTATTTT. This translates into CASSLESISDTQYF.